This TCR beta chain was profiled in a study of blood T cell repertoires in COVID-19. The wider study: There were acute and convalescent COVID-19 samples, and they came from the United States, Italy and Spain. Sample material is recorded as cDNA or gDNA derived from T cells, B-cell-depleted T cells, or PBMCs.

Trimming shortened V by 2 bases and J by 4 bases, and 20 bases separated the two germline ends. The CDR3 spans 17 residues. In germline, CDR1 is MNHNS, CDR2 SASEGT. Sequencing was performed with immunoSEQ multiplex PCR; in TCRdb, only in-frame clones are kept and a portion is missing. The sample lists tens of thousands of clones; 90% were seen once. Sample: peripheral blood. The source is a human donor in a cohort sampled during active COVID-19. The chain links TRBV6-1 to TRBJ1-2, with D perhaps TRBD1 (6 bases). For the CDR3, the DNA is TGTGCCAGCAGTGAAAGGGGGAGGGGAAAAGGATCCTATGGCTACACCTTC. It encodes CASSERGRGKGSYGYTF.